This T cell receptor (beta chain) derives from a study of CD8+ T cells in alopecia areata. As for treatment: oral pan-JAK inhibitor, 5-10 mg twice daily. Extracted RNA was reverse transcribed, and the resulting cDNA served as sequencing template. The assay was immunoSEQ multiplex PCR, and TCRdb's table has in-frame clones only and misses some. Found here are about 270,000 clones, about 60% of them singletons; the top ten hold around 0.92%. This clone was counted many times. The CDR3 has 14 residues. Germline CDR1 and CDR2: MNHNS and SASEGT. Trimming removed 7 bases at V and 6 bases at J, with 15 bases between.

V and J are TRBV6-1 and TRBJ2-2; D possibly corresponds to TRBD2 (6 bases). This sequence originates from a human donor with alopecia areata. The starting material was CD4+ T cells sorted from blood, obtained between weeks 51 and 52, from a patient treated with tofacitinib. The CDR3 DNA follows: TGTGCCAGCAACCCGCGGGGCGTGCCCGGGGAGCTGTTTTTT. Translated: CASNPRGVPGELFF.